The 22 T cell receptor beta chains below all came from one sample that was sequenced in a study. Using its own MiXCR run on the 5' RACE reads, TCRdb lists one record per CDR3 protein. Of some 45,000 distinct CDR3 sequences listed, 28% were seen once; the top ten hold roughly 2%. Material for sequencing was naive CD4+ T cells sorted from blood. Noted subset: naive CD4+ T cells, CD4+CD45RA+CD25-. Receptors originate from a female donor with breast cancer.

The J gene is TRBJ1-2, the V gene TRBV9; 7 nucleotides agree with TRBD1. The CDR3 sequence is 15 residues long. Germline-derived CDR1 and CDR2 are SGDLS and YYNGEE. Trimming took 5 bases from V and 5 from J; bases not matched to a gene: 12. The CDR3 region has the DNA TGTGCCAGCAGTCCCGGGACAGAACCTTGGTATGGCTACACCTTC. Its translation is CASSPGTEPWYGYTF.

Ten or more counts support this clonotype. The chain employs TRBV5-1 and TRBJ2-7, with 9 bases matching TRBD1. The CDR3 length is 14 residues. CDR1 and CDR2 from the germline V gene are SGHRS and YFSETQ. The V and J ends lost 4 bases and 4 bases, in that order; junction bases with no gene match: 6. The CDR3, as DNA: TGCGCCAGCAGCGACACAGGGGGCGGTTACGAGCAGTACTTC. This gives the protein CASSDTGGGYEQYF.

This clonotype has only a few counts. The chain is built from TRBV19 and TRBJ2-1; possible D gene TRBD2, 5 bases. Germline values: CDR1 LNHDA, CDR2 SQIVND (reference sequence). The V gene lost 0 bases and the J gene lost 0 bases, with 6 bases spanning the gap. The CDR3 is 15 residues long. CDR3 nucleotide sequence: TGTGCCAGTAGTATAGAAGGGAGCTCCTACAATGAGCAGTTCTTC. Translating it yields CASSIEGSSYNEQFF. Combining the CDR3 with reference TRBV19 and TRBJ2-1 gives the whole variable domain DGGITQSPKYLFRKEGQNVTLSCEQNLNHDAMYWYRQDPGQGLRLIYYSQIVNDFQKGDIAEGYSVSREKKESFPLTVTSAQKNPTAFYLCASSIEGSSYNEQFFGPGTRLTVL.

The table lists this clonotype with a few counts. The chain combines TRBV4-1 with TRBJ1-3; no reliable D call. Trimming cost V 0 bases and J 5 bases, with 5 bases left between them. CDR3 length equals 13 residues. CDR1 MGHRA and CDR2 YSYEKL come from the germline V gene. CDR3 coding DNA: TGCGCCAGCAGCCAAGAAGGCCGAAACACCATATATTTT. Encoded protein: CASSQEGRNTIYF.

J is TRBJ2-7 and V is TRBV5-1, with a tentative D call TRBD2 (5 bases). Germline CDR1 is SGHRS and CDR2 is YFSETQ. Between the trimmed V and J ends, which lost 3 bases and 2 bases, there was a span of 12 bases. This CDR3 is 14 amino acids long. The CDR3, as DNA: TGCGCCAGCAGCTCCGAGGGCGGTGCCTACGAGCAGTACTTC. It yields the protein CASSSEGGAYEQYF.

This clonotype has only a few counts. The V call is TRBV20-1, the J call TRBJ2-7; D is ambiguous. This CDR3 spans 15 amino acids. CDR1 DFQATT and CDR2 SNEGSKA come from the germline V gene (reference sequence). V gave up 0 bases and J gave up 0 bases, with 12 bases separating them. For the CDR3, the DNA is TGCAGTGCTAGAGAAGTCGCGCGGTACTCCTACGAGCAGTACTTC. It encodes CSAREVARYSYEQYF.

The genes are TRBV20-1 and TRBJ1-3, with 9 bases matching TRBD1. Trimming took 6 bases from V and 2 from J; bases not matched to a gene: 5. Germline lookup yields CDR1 DFQATT and CDR2 SNEGSKA (reference sequence). The CDR3 is made up of 14 amino acids. The CDR3 here is CSARDRAPGNTIYF. CDR3 in DNA: TGCAGTGCGAGGGACAGGGCCCCTGGAAACACCATATATTTT.

The chain combines TRBV29-1 with TRBJ2-2; 8 bases line up with TRBD2. The V and J ends lost 4 bases and 6 bases, in that order; junction bases with no gene match: 10. The CDR3 runs 15 residues. Germline CDR1 is SQVTM and CDR2 is ANQGSEA. The CDR3, as DNA: TGCAGCGTTGTGGCGGGGGGTCAGATCGCCGGGGAGCTGTTTTTT. It translates to CSVVAGGQIAGELFF.

Concerning this clonotype: One base away lies a much larger clone, so this may be a sequencing read error. The chain carries TRBV6-1 and TRBJ1-5; no clear D. This CDR3 region has 15 residues. CDR1 and CDR2 (germline): MNHNS, SASEGT. Trimming left V 5 bases short and J 2 bases short, with 13 bases between. The CDR3 DNA reads TGTGCCAGCAGTCGGCAGCTGTCGGGCAATCAGCCCCAGCATTTT. Translating it yields CASSRQLSGNQPQHF.

This chain connects TRBV5-1 to TRBJ1-5; possibly TRBD1 for D (5 bases). CDR3 size: 14 residues. Germline-derived CDR1 and CDR2 are SGHRS and YFSETQ. The germline V and J ends were trimmed by 4 bases and 4 bases, with 12 bases remaining between them. The CDR3 region is CASSPTGPNQPQHF. The CDR3 DNA sequence: TGCGCCAGCAGCCCGACGGGACCTAATCAGCCCCAGCATTTT.

As regards this clonotype: A much larger clone lies one base from this, so it may be a read error. The gene calls are TRBV6-5 and TRBJ2-2, with 8 positions matching TRBD2. After removal of 11 bases from V and 4 bases from J, the junction contained 12 bases not matched to a gene. Germline CDR1 reads MNHEY; CDR2 reads SVGAGI. The CDR3 sequence is 15 residues long. CDR3 loop: CAGRRGGPSTGELFF. In DNA form, the CDR3 reads TGTGCCGGCCGACGGGGGGGCCCCAGCACCGGGGAGCTGTTTTTT.

This chain links TRBV2 with TRBJ1-2; D is ambiguous. The CDR3 consists of 13 residues. Germline V gene data show CDR1 as SNHLY and CDR2 as FYNNEI. The ends were cut back, 8 bases at V and 7 bases at J, with 17 bases in the middle. CDR3 sequence: CASPSTSGSGYTF. For the CDR3, the DNA is TGTGCCAGCCCCAGCACCAGCGGGTCTGGCTACACCTTC.

The J gene is TRBJ1-1, the V gene TRBV7-2; weak D call: TRBD1 (5 bases). Trimming pared 2 bases from V and 3 bases from J, leaving 10 bases between. This CDR3 is 14 amino acids long. The germline gives CDR1 SGHTA, CDR2 FQGNSA. CDR3 amino acids: CASSLFMGDTEAFF. The DNA for the CDR3 is TGTGCCAGCAGCTTATTCATGGGGGACACTGAAGCTTTCTTT.

Within the sample, this clonotype is medium-sized. CDR3: CASSPPSGFDEQFF. The CDR3 DNA follows: TGTGCCAGCTCACCACCAAGCGGGTTTGATGAGCAGTTCTTC. This rearrangement joins TRBV18 to TRBJ2-1, with a weak D call TRBD2 (6 bases). This CDR3 is built from 14 residues. CDR1 KGHSH and CDR2 LQKENI come from the germline V gene. Trimming shortened V by 0 bases and J by 8 bases, and 11 bases separated the two germline ends. Drawing the rest from reference TRBV18 and TRBJ2-1, the complete variable domain is NAGVMQNPRHLVRRRGQEARLRCSPMKGHSHVYWYRQLPEEGLKFMVYLQKENIIDESGMPKERFSAEFPKEGPSILRIQQVVRGDSAAYFCASSPPSGFDEQFFGPGTRLTVL.

The rearrangement uses TRBV6-5 and TRBJ2-1, with TRBD2 identical over 11 bases. In germline, CDR1 is MNHEY, CDR2 SVGAGI. The length of the CDR3 is 16 residues. Trimming at V came to 0 bases and at J to 10 bases, leaving 8 bases not matched to a gene. The CDR3 DNA is TGTGCCAGCAGTTACTCAGTTAGCGGGGGGGCGAGCGAGCAGTTCTTC. Translating it yields CASSYSVSGGASEQFF.

With respect to this clonotype: A junction end diverges from the germline sequence, so it may reflect a read error. The chain is built from TRBV15 and TRBJ2-5, with D possibly TRBD1 on 5 matching bases. Germline-derived CDR1 and CDR2 are LNHNV and YYDKDF (reference sequence). The CDR3 runs to 13 residues. The CDR3 loop reads CATSRVGEETRYF. The CDR3 DNA reads as TGTGCCACCAGCAGAGTAGGGGAAGAGACCCGGTACTTC.

The chain links TRBV5-5 to TRBJ1-1, with unresolved D. This CDR3 has 15 residues. Germline CDR1 SGHKS, CDR2 YYEKEE (reference sequence). V gave up 4 bases and J gave up 1 base, with 14 bases separating them. In DNA form, the CDR3 reads TGTGCCAGCAGCCCTACGGCCCTCCGGAACACTGAAGCTTTCTTT. Protein sequence: CASSPTALRNTEAFF.

This clonotype was observed a few times. At one end the junction does not follow the germline gene, possibly because of a read error. This chain links TRBV10-3 with TRBJ2-1; D ambiguous. The CDR3 has 13 residues. The germline gives CDR1 ENHRY, CDR2 SYGVKD. The CDR3 region has the DNA TGTGCCATCAGTGATAGGACCTCCGTTGAGCAGTCCTTC. Translated, it gives CAISDRTSVEQSF.

This chain uses TRBV28 with TRBJ1-1, with D possibly matching TRBD1 (5 bases). The CDR3 extends over 15 amino acids. V was trimmed by 5 bases and J by 3 bases, leaving 16 bases between them. Germline-derived CDR1 and CDR2 are MDHEN and SYDVKM. The CDR3 here is CASSNRDAGHTEAFF. CDR3 DNA: TGTGCCAGCAGTAACCGGGACGCCGGACACACTGAAGCTTTCTTT.

The rearrangement joins TRBV6-2 or TRBV6-3 to TRBJ2-2; D might be TRBD2 (6 bases). Germline CDR1 MNHEY, CDR2 SVGEGT. Trimming removed 8 bases at V and 7 bases at J, with 14 bases between. This CDR3 contains 13 residues. The CDR3 nucleotides are TGTGCCAGCGCGACTAGGAGTGGCGGGGAGCTGTTTTTT. Encoded protein: CASATRSGGELFF.

The V and J genes are TRBV28 and TRBJ2-6, with D unresolved. Germline CDR1 MDHEN, CDR2 SYDVKM. The CDR3 loop spans 13 amino acids. V was shortened by 8 bases and J by 0 bases, with 5 bases between the two germline ends. CDR3 sequence reads: CASFSSGANVLTF. The CDR3 bases are TGTGCCAGCTTCAGCTCTGGGGCCAACGTCCTGACTTTC.

The gene calls are TRBV5-1 and TRBJ2-2; no reliable D call. The CDR3 is made up of 13 amino acids. Germline V CDR1 and CDR2: SGHRS, YFSETQ. Trimming removed 2 bases from V and 3 bases from J, with 5 bases in between. CDR3 DNA: TGCGCCAGCAGCTTACGGGACACCGGGGAGCTGTTTTTT. Amino acid sequence: CASSLRDTGELFF.